These 21 T cell receptor beta chains were all obtained from the same sample, sequenced in a study of CD8 T cells in ankylosing spondylitis (dated by TCRdb to the late 2010s). The protocol used for the library was 5' RACE. The sequencing machine was an Illumina HiSeq 2500. TCRdb ran its own pipeline on the public reads, namely fastp trimming at Q25 and MiXCR clone calling, and kept in-frame beta chains. Rows with a matching CDR3 protein are joined into one entry that keeps the most common DNA and genes. This sample gives under 170,000 distinct CDR3 sequences in total; 44% of them show up just once. Together, the top ten hold roughly 15% of the sample. The sequencing input was synovial fluid, either unsorted or a sorted T cell fraction (not recorded which). All receptors derive from a male donor with ankylosing spondylitis.

This clonotype was seen just once. The V and J genes are TRBV3-1 and TRBJ1-1; D not certain. The V end was cut by 5 bases, the J end by 0 bases, with 7 bases between. The CDR3 is 13 residues long. In germline, CDR1 is LGHDT, CDR2 YNNKEL (reference sequence). The CDR3 protein is CASSNGVNTEAFF. The CDR3, as DNA: TGTGCCAGCAGCAATGGCGTGAACACTGAAGCTTTCTTT.

This rearrangement joins TRBV12-3 or TRBV12-4 to TRBJ2-1; TRBD2 aligns across 10 bases. Trimming at V came to 7 bases and at J to 3 bases, leaving 6 bases not matched to a gene. The CDR3 extends over 15 amino acids. As DNA, the CDR3 is TGTGCCAGCACCAACAGCGGGAGGGTCTACAATGAGCAGTTCTTC. This encodes CASTNSGRVYNEQFF.

This chain joins TRBV28 and TRBJ2-3, with D unresolved. CDR3 length: 14 amino acids. Deletions cut 6 bases from V and 4 bases from J, with 14 bases between. Germline values: CDR1 MDHEN, CDR2 SYDVKM. The CDR3 bases are TGTGCCAGCAGCCCCAGGCAGGAGTCAGATACGCAGTATTTT. It is translated as CASSPRQESDTQYF.

This clonotype appeared a few times. V usage is TRBV9 and J usage is TRBJ2-3; no definite D call. V lost 0 bases, J lost 1 base, and 12 bases lay in between. CDR1 and CDR2 (germline): SGDLS, YYNGEE. The CDR3 loop spans 16 amino acids. The CDR3 nucleotides read TGTGCCAGCAGCGTAGAAAAGGGCTCCGGCACAGATACGCAGTATTTT. Protein: CASSVEKGSGTDTQYF.

This clonotype has just a few counts. This chain connects TRBV4-1 to TRBJ2-1; D call uncertain. V lost 4 bases and J lost 0, with 13 bases in between. Germline lookup yields CDR1 MGHRA and CDR2 YSYEKL. This CDR3 is built from 16 residues. CDR3 nucleotide sequence: TGCGCCAGCAGCCCCCACCCCGGTAGCTCCTACAATGAGCAGTTCTTC. Translation gives CASSPHPGSSYNEQFF.

This clonotype has a count of ten or more. V is TRBV29-1 and J is TRBJ1-2; D is ambiguous. The germline V and J ends were trimmed by 4 bases and 3 bases, with 15 bases remaining between them. Germline V gives CDR1 SQVTM, CDR2 ANQGSEA. The CDR3 sequence is 14 residues long. CDR3 region: CSVGPIGGDYGYTF. The CDR3 DNA reads as TGCAGCGTTGGCCCCATAGGCGGCGACTATGGCTACACCTTC. Combining the CDR3 with reference TRBV29-1 and TRBJ1-2 gives the whole variable domain SAVISQKPSRDICQRGTSLTIQCQVDSQVTMMFWYRQQPGQSLTLIATANQGSEATYESGFVIDKFPISRPNLTFSTLTVSNMSPEDSSIYLCSVGPIGGDYGYTFGSGTRLTVV.

CDR3 DNA sequence: TGCAGCGTTGATGTTAGCGGGGATACTTCCTACGAGCAGTACTTC. This gives the protein CSVDVSGDTSYEQYF. The V call is TRBV29-1, the J call TRBJ2-7, with 8 bases lining up with TRBD2. The germline gives CDR1 SQVTM, CDR2 ANQGSEA. V shed 3 bases and J 1 base; nucleotides not matched to a gene: 8. The CDR3 covers 15 residues.

This chain connects TRBV7-9 to TRBJ1-3; TRBD1 is a possible D gene (6 bases). Germline loops: CDR1 SEHNR, CDR2 FQNEAQ (reference sequence). Deletions cut 5 bases from V and 0 bases from J, with 11 bases between. The length of the CDR3 is 15 residues. The CDR3 DNA reads as TGTGCCAGCAGCGAGGACAGCTCCTCTGGAAACACCATATATTTT. This gives the protein CASSEDSSSGNTIYF.

This chain joins TRBV10-1 and TRBJ2-3; 7 bases are shared with TRBD1. CDR1 and CDR2 from the germline V gene are WNHNN and SYGVQD (reference sequence). The CDR3 is 15 amino acids. The J segment lost 6 bases and the V segment lost 3 bases, leaving 9 bases of the junction unmatched. The CDR3 sequence: CASSETRDSSDTQYF. As DNA, the CDR3 is TGCGCCAGCAGTGAAACCCGGGACAGCTCGGATACGCAGTATTTT.

This clonotype was found a few times. This chain links TRBV13 with TRBJ1-4; TRBD1 matches 8 bases. The CDR3 runs 16 residues. CDR1 and CDR2 (germline): PRHDT, FYEKMQ (reference sequence). The V and J ends lost 4 bases and 2 bases, in that order; junction bases with no gene match: 6. The CDR3 coding sequence is TGTGCCAGCAGCTCACAGGGGGGAAGGACTAATGAAAAACTGTTTTTT. This gives the protein CASSSQGGRTNEKLFF.

This clonotype was recorded a few times. The chain joins TRBV29-1 to TRBJ2-3; 12 bases are shared with TRBD2. Germline-derived CDR1 and CDR2 are SQVTM and ANQGSEA. This CDR3 comprises 16 residues. The V and J ends lost 0 bases and 5 bases, in that order; junction bases with no gene match: 6. The CDR3 DNA reads TGCAGCGTTGAAGATCTGGCTAGCGGGAGGGAAGATACGCAGTATTTT. Its protein is CSVEDLASGREDTQYF.

The chain links TRBV7-9 to TRBJ2-1; D perhaps matches TRBD1 (6 bases). In germline, CDR1 is SEHNR, CDR2 FQNEAQ (reference sequence). The CDR3 runs 15 residues. V lost 4 bases and J lost 3, with 13 bases in between. This CDR3 reads CASSSRGGSYNEQFF. CDR3 DNA sequence: TGTGCCAGCAGCTCGCGAGGGGGAAGCTACAATGAGCAGTTCTTC.

The chain employs TRBV12-3 or TRBV12-4 and TRBJ2-7; 12 nucleotides match TRBD2. CDR3 length: 17 residues. V dropped 4 bases and J dropped 4; count of bases not matched to a gene: 11. The CDR3 nucleotides read TGTGCCAGCAGTTCCCGGGACCGACTAGCGGGAGATTACGAGCAGTACTTC. Its translation is CASSSRDRLAGDYEQYF.

The rearrangement uses TRBV29-1 and TRBJ2-5, with TRBD2 matching over 7 bases. Germline CDR1 SQVTM, CDR2 ANQGSEA. With V trimmed by 2 bases and J by 2 bases, 11 bases remained unmatched. CDR3 length: 16 amino acids. The CDR3 sequence: CSVEWEGSRAQETQYF. As DNA, the CDR3 is TGCAGCGTTGAATGGGAGGGCTCAAGGGCACAAGAGACCCAGTACTTC.

The chain is built from TRBV2 and TRBJ2-1, with TRBD2 identical over 10 bases. Germline CDR1 SNHLY, CDR2 FYNNEI. The length of the CDR3 is 15 residues. V lost 9 bases and J lost 7; bases outside the gene matches: 12. The CDR3 region has the DNA TGTGCCAGGGGACTAGCGAGTAGCCCTGGAAATGAGCAGTTCTTC. Translation: CARGLASSPGNEQFF.

This clonotype was observed a few times. This chain joins TRBV7-2 and TRBJ1-2, with D maybe TRBD1 (6 bases). Per the germline V gene, CDR1 is SGHTA and CDR2 is FQGNSA. This CDR3 has 12 residues. V was trimmed by 5 bases and J by 7 bases, leaving 11 bases between them. The chain's CDR3 is CASSNRVSGYTF. The DNA for the CDR3 is TGTGCCAGCAGCAACAGGGTCTCTGGCTACACCTTC. Using reference TRBV7-2 and TRBJ1-2 for the parts outside the CDR3, the full variable domain is GAGVSQSPSNKVTEKGKDVELRCDPISGHTALYWYRQSLGQGLEFLIYFQGNSAPDKSGLPSDRFSAERTGGSVSTLTIQRTQQEDSAVYLCASSNRVSGYTFGSGTRLTVV.

Only a few counts were recorded for this clonotype. The chain couples TRBV29-1 to TRBJ1-1; 7 bases line up with TRBD1. The CDR3 has 12 residues. CDR1 is SQVTM, CDR2 ANQGSEA, per germline. J lost 7 bases, V lost 7 bases, and 9 bases had no gene match. The CDR3 protein is CSGGTAEVEAFF. CDR3 bases: TGCAGCGGTGGGACAGCCGAGGTTGAAGCTTTCTTT.

The chain joins TRBV3-1 to TRBJ1-1, with 7 bases identical to TRBD1. Germline trimming cut 0 bases from V and 0 bases from J; bases unmatched to any gene: 16. Germline-derived CDR1 and CDR2 are LGHDT and YNNKEL (reference sequence). The CDR3 contains 20 residues. The chain's CDR3 is CASSQDILREAGGLNTEAFF. The CDR3 DNA reads as TGTGCCAGCAGCCAAGATATTCTACGTGAGGCAGGGGGACTGAACACTGAAGCTTTCTTT.

The chain uses TRBV11-1 and TRBJ2-3; 9 bases are a match to TRBD1. The CDR3 contains 18 residues. J gave up 5 bases and V 4 bases, and 16 bases lay outside the gene matches. The germline V gene encodes CDR1 SGHAT and CDR2 FQDESV (reference sequence). CDR3 protein: CASSSVGQGFGLLDTQYF. CDR3 bases: TGTGCCAGCAGCTCCGTTGGACAGGGGTTTGGATTGTTAGATACGCAGTATTTT. The full variable domain, in which reference TRBV11-1 and TRBJ2-3 provide the parts outside the CDR3, is EAEVAQSPRYKITEKSQAVAFWCDPISGHATLYWYRQILGQGPELLVQFQDESVVDDSQLPKDRFSAERLKGVDSTLKIQPAELGDSAMYLCASSSVGQGFGLLDTQYFGPGTRLTVL.

This clonotype occurred many times. The rearrangement uses TRBV27 and TRBJ1-2; 7 nucleotides line up with TRBD1. The CDR3 length is 12 residues. V was pared by 8 bases and J by 10 bases, with 10 bases of the junction left unmatched. The germline CDR1 and CDR2 sequences are MNHEY and SMNVEV (reference sequence). Here the CDR3 reads CASGPTGLDYTF. The CDR3 nucleotides are TGTGCCAGCGGCCCGACAGGGCTTGACTACACCTTC.

The gene calls are TRBV12-3 or TRBV12-4 and TRBJ2-2; TRBD2 matches at 8 bases. The CDR3 consists of 18 residues. Germline trimming cut 2 bases from V and 1 base from J; bases unmatched to any gene: 9. CDR3 in DNA: TGTGCCAGCAGTTTACATTCGGGGGGGCAGGAGAACACCGGGGAGCTGTTTTTT. Amino acids: CASSLHSGGQENTGELFF.